This T cell receptor (beta chain) is drawn from a study of blood T cell repertoires in COVID-19. For the study at large: The study drew acute and convalescent COVID-19 samples from the United States, Italy and Spain. Nucleic acid was either cDNA or gDNA, and it came from T cells, B-cell-depleted T cells, or PBMCs.

Generated by immunoSEQ multiplex PCR, the TCRdb table keeps only in-frame clones and is missing some. The sample includes 40,000 to 65,000 clones, 65% to 80% of them seen just once. Sequencing was carried out using peripheral blood. The receptor's source is a human donor with active or convalescent COVID-19. The donor label of this sample is uncertain.

The CDR3 nucleotides read TGTGCCTGGAATAGCGGGAGCTCCTACAATGAGCAGTTCTTC. The encoded protein is CAWNSGSSYNEQFF. The rearrangement uses TRBV30 and TRBJ2-1, with 9 bases identical to TRBD2. Germline V gene sequence: CDR1 GTSNPN, CDR2 SVGIG (reference sequence). The length of the CDR3 is 14 residues. Unmatched junction bases numbered 1, after V lost 4 bases and J lost 0 bases.